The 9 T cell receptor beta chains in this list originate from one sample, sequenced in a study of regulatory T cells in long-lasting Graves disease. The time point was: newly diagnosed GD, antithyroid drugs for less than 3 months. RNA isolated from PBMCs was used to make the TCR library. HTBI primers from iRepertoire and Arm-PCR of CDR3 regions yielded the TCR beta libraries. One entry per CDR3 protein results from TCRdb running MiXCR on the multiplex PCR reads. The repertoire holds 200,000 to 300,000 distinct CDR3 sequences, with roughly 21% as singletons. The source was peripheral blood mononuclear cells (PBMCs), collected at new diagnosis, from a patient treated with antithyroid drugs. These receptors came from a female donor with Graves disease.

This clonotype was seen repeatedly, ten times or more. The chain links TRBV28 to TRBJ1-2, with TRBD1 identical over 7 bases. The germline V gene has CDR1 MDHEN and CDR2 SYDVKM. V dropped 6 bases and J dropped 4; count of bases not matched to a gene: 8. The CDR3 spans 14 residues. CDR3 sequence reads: CASSNRGLIYGYTF. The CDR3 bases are TGTGCCAGCAGCAACAGGGGATTGATCTATGGCTACACCTTC.

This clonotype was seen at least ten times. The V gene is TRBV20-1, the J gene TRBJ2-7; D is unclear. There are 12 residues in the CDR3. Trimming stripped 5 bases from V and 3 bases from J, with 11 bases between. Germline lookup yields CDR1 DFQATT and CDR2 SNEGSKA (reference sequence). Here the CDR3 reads CSAGQPGYEQYF. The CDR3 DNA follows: TGCAGTGCTGGGCAGCCAGGCTACGAGCAGTACTTC.

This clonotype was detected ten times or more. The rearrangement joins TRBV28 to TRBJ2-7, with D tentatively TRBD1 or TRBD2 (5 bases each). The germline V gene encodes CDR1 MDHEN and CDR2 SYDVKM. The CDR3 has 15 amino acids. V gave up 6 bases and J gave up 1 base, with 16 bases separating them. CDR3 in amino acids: CASRPPGTVSYEQYF. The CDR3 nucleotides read TGTGCCAGCAGGCCCCCAGGGACGGTTTCCTACGAGCAGTACTTC.

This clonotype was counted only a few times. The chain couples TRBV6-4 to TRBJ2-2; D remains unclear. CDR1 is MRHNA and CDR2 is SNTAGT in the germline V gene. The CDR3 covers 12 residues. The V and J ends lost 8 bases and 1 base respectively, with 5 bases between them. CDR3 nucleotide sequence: TGTGCCAGCGTGGGGAACACCGGGGAGCTGTTTTTT. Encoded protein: CASVGNTGELFF.

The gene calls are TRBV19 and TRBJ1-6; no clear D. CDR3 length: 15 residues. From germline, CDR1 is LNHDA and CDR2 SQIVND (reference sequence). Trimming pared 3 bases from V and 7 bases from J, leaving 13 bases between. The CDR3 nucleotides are TGTGCCAGTAGTATCATCCCCGCGACGAATTCACCCCTCCACTTT. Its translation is CASSIIPATNSPLHF. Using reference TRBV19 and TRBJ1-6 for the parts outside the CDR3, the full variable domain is DGGITQSPKYLFRKEGQNVTLSCEQNLNHDAMYWYRQDPGQGLRLIYYSQIVNDFQKGDIAEGYSVSREKKESFPLTVTSAQKNPTAFYLCASSIIPATNSPLHFGNGTRLTVT.

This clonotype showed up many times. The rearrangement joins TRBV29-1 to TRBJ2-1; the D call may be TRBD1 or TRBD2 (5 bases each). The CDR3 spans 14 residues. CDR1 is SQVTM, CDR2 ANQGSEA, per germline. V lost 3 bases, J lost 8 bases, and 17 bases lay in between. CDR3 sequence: CSVDETGRRYEQFF. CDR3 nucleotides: TGCAGCGTTGACGAGACGGGGCGGCGATATGAGCAGTTCTTC.

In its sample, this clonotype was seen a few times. The CDR3 region has the DNA TGCAGTGCTAGAGACGCAATATTTAGCGGGGAGCTGTTTTTT. It encodes CSARDAIFSGELFF. The rearrangement links TRBV20-1 to TRBJ2-2; D not certain. CDR3 length equals 14 residues. Germline V lookup: CDR1 DFQATT, CDR2 SNEGSKA (reference sequence). Trimming left V 0 bases short and J 7 bases short, with 12 bases between.

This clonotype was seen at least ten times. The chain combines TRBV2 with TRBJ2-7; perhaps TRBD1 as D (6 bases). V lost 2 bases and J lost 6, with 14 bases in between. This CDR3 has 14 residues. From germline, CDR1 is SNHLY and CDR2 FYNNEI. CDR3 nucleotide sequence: TGTGCCAGCAGTGAATTGGGCAGAGGGGGCGAGCAGTACTTC. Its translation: CASSELGRGGEQYF.

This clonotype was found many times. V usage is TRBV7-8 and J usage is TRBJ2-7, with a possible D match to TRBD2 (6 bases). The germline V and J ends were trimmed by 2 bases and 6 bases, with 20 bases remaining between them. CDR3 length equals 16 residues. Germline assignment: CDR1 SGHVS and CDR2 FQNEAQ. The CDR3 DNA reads TGTGCCAGCAGCTTACTCGGAGGGGCTTCTTCGGTCGAGCAGTACTTC. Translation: CASSLLGGASSVEQYF.